One and the same sample provided the 21 T cell receptor beta chains below, sequenced in a study of T cell responses to AZD1222 COVID-19 vaccine (dated by TCRdb to the early 2020s). The time point label, as the study defines it: about 28 days (+/-7) after the second vaccine dose. Library preparation was by the immunoSEQ multiplex PCR assay. TCRdb took over this immuneACCESS table, retaining in-frame rearrangements with V and J assigned. Such tables are incomplete; in checked studies, under half of the missing clones stem from an unresolved V gene, and the remainder is unexplained. The sample includes around 100,000 clones, with about 87% observed a single time. The ten largest clones represent about 9.4% of the sample. Sequencing was performed on peripheral blood, taken 28 days after the second AZD1222 dose. All receptors come from an adult who received the AZD1222 COVID-19 vaccine.

The chain employs TRBV15 and TRBJ2-5; D is possibly TRBD1 (5 bases). V was trimmed by 0 bases and J by 7 bases, leaving 15 bases between them. Germline CDR1 reads LNHNV; CDR2 reads YYDKDF (reference sequence). This CDR3 comprises 15 residues. The CDR3 loop reads CATSRDWGSSGTQYF. The DNA for the CDR3 is TGTGCCACCAGCAGAGATTGGGGCAGCTCGGGGACCCAGTACTTC.

This chain joins TRBV30 and TRBJ2-1; no definite D call. Germline V gene data show CDR1 as GTSNPN and CDR2 as SVGIG (reference sequence). V was shortened by 2 bases and J by 8 bases, with 7 bases between the two germline ends. CDR3 length equals 11 residues. The DNA of the CDR3 is TGTGCCTGGAGTCTGGGTGATGAGCAGTTCTTC. Translated, it gives CAWSLGDEQFF.

The CDR3 reads CASSPGRSYEQYF. In DNA, the CDR3 is TGTGCCAGCAGTCCCGGACGGAGCTACGAGCAGTACTTC. The chain combines TRBV6-1 with TRBJ2-7; D unclear. This CDR3 comprises 13 residues. Per the germline V gene, CDR1 is MNHNS and CDR2 is SASEGT. V was clipped by 5 bases and J by 3 bases, with 11 bases between them.

The chain links TRBV5-1 to TRBJ1-3, with D tentatively TRBD1 (5 bases). The CDR3 length is 15 residues. The germline CDR1 and CDR2 sequences are SGHRS and YFSETQ. V was pared by 0 bases and J by 4 bases, with 11 bases between. In DNA, the CDR3 is TGCGCCAGCAGCTTGGGCAGGGTAAAAGGAAACACCATATATTTT. Protein sequence: CASSLGRVKGNTIYF.

The chain employs TRBV3-1 (or the pseudogene TRBV3-2) and TRBJ2-7, with 14 nucleotides matching TRBD2. Trimming cost V 0 bases and J 3 bases; bases outside gene matches: 7. Germline V gene sequence: CDR1 LGHDT, CDR2 YNNKEL (reference sequence). The CDR3 is made up of 18 amino acids. CDR3 sequence: CASSQEGGLAGAHYEQYF. The DNA of the CDR3 is TGTGCCAGCAGCCAAGAAGGGGGACTAGCGGGAGCCCACTACGAGCAGTACTTC.

This clone showed up just a few times. The chain has TRBV27 and TRBJ2-7; 7 positions match TRBD2. Germline trimming cut 7 bases from V and 2 bases from J; bases unmatched to any gene: 17. CDR3 length: 17 residues. In germline, CDR1 is MNHEY, CDR2 SMNVEV (reference sequence). CDR3 amino acids: CASTPVAGDAEAYEQYF. CDR3 bases: TGTGCCAGCACCCCAGTCGCGGGGGACGCAGAGGCCTACGAGCAGTACTTC.

The V gene is TRBV5-4, the J gene TRBJ2-7; D could derive from TRBD1 or TRBD2 (7 bases each). Trimming pared 0 bases from V and 4 bases from J, leaving 17 bases between. The CDR3 spans 16 residues. Looked up from germline, CDR1 is SGHNT and CDR2 is YYREEE (reference sequence). In DNA form, the CDR3 reads TGTGCCAGCAGCTTGGGAGGGGGGGACAGCGGATACGAGCAGTACTTC. This sequence encodes CASSLGGGDSGYEQYF.

The rearrangement uses TRBV7-2 and TRBJ2-2; a weak D match, TRBD2 (6 bases). Germline V gene data show CDR1 as SGHTA and CDR2 as FQGNSA. V was trimmed by 1 base and J by 1 base, leaving 10 bases between them. The length of the CDR3 is 16 residues. CDR3 sequence reads: CASSLGGTWNTGELFF. The CDR3 nucleotides read TGTGCCAGCAGCTTAGGAGGGACTTGGAACACCGGGGAGCTGTTTTTT.

As DNA, the CDR3 is TGTGCCAGCTGTACCGGGACAGGGAGAAGCAATCAGCCCCAGCATTTT. It encodes CASCTGTGRSNQPQHF. The chain has TRBV19 and TRBJ1-5, with 9 bases aligning to TRBD1. The trim removed 9 bases at V and 1 base at J, leaving 10 bases unmatched. Germline V CDR1 and CDR2: LNHDA, SQIVND (reference sequence). The CDR3 consists of 16 residues.

Comment on this clone: Germline is not matched at one junction end, which may reflect a read error. The chain recombines TRBV6-1 with TRBJ2-7; 7 bases agree with TRBD1. The germline V gene has CDR1 MNHNS and CDR2 SASEGT. This CDR3 is built from 14 residues. CDR3: CASTETGTDYEQYF. CDR3 bases: TGTGCCAGCACTGAAACGGGGACAGACTACGAGCAGTACTTC.

This chain links TRBV27 with TRBJ2-3; possible D gene TRBD2, 5 bases. V lost 6 bases and J 9 bases, leaving 16 bases between the germline ends. The CDR3 has 13 amino acids. CDR1 and CDR2 (germline): MNHEY, SMNVEV (reference sequence). This CDR3 reads CASRSTTRPTQYF. In DNA, the CDR3 is TGTGCCAGCAGGTCCACCACTAGGCCCACGCAGTATTTT.

V gene TRBV4-2 combines with J gene TRBJ2-3, with 9 bases lining up with TRBD2. Germline loops: CDR1 LGHNA, CDR2 YNFKEQ. J gave up 0 bases and V 4 bases, and 8 bases lay outside the gene matches. CDR3 length: 17 amino acids. The CDR3 sequence: CASSLVGGGASTDTQYF. In nucleotides, the CDR3 is TGTGCCAGCAGCCTCGTTGGCGGGGGGGCTAGCACAGATACGCAGTATTTT.

This clone showed up just once. The chain combines TRBV10-3 with TRBJ1-1; TRBD1 agrees at 12 bases. Germline V lookup: CDR1 ENHRY, CDR2 SYGVKD. This CDR3 has 18 residues. With 0 bases clipped from V and 2 bases from J, the junction kept 7 bases outside the gene matches. The CDR3 sequence is CAISESMGQGARNTEAFF. The CDR3 bases are TGTGCCATCAGTGAGTCGATGGGACAGGGGGCGCGAAACACTGAAGCTTTCTTT.

V usage is TRBV4-3 and J usage is TRBJ2-7; possible D gene TRBD1, 5 bases. The CDR3 consists of 15 residues. The V gene lost 0 bases and the J gene lost 4 bases, with 13 bases spanning the gap. Germline CDR1 reads LGHNA; CDR2 reads YSLEER. CDR3 sequence: CASSQESGRVYEQYF. DNA for the CDR3: TGCGCCAGCAGCCAAGAATCTGGCAGGGTTTACGAGCAGTACTTC.

The gene calls are TRBV28 and TRBJ1-2; D call uncertain. V lost 2 bases and J 4 bases, leaving 11 bases between the germline ends. Germline CDR1 is MDHEN and CDR2 is SYDVKM. The CDR3 spans 14 residues. The CDR3 bases are TGTGCCAGCAGTTTAGAGGGTCGGCCCTATGGCTACACCTTC. It specifies CASSLEGRPYGYTF.

The chain recombines TRBV7-2 with TRBJ1-2; possibly TRBD1 for D (6 bases). The CDR3 runs to 13 residues. CDR1 SGHTA and CDR2 FQGNSA come from the germline V gene. The V end was cut by 7 bases, the J end by 8 bases, with 17 bases between. The CDR3 coding sequence is TGTGCCAGCACCTCTGGGACATTGCGAGGCTACACCTTC. Translation gives CASTSGTLRGYTF.

V is TRBV6-5 and J is TRBJ1-3, with no clear D. Trimming removed 6 bases at V and 0 bases at J, with 3 bases between. This CDR3 spans 12 amino acids. Germline-derived CDR1 and CDR2 are MNHEY and SVGAGI. This CDR3 is CASRTSGNTIYF. The DNA of the CDR3 is TGTGCCAGCAGGACCTCTGGAAACACCATATATTTT.

CDR3 DNA sequence: TGTGCCTGGAAGGGGACAGGGGGATCACCCCTCCACTTT. This encodes CAWKGTGGSPLHF. V and J are TRBV30 and TRBJ1-6, with 11 bases that match TRBD1. With V trimmed by 4 bases and J by 10 bases, 3 bases remained unmatched. The germline gives CDR1 GTSNPN, CDR2 SVGIG (reference sequence). The CDR3 sequence is 13 residues long.

V and J are TRBV4-3 and TRBJ1-2; no firm D call. Germline V gives CDR1 LGHNA, CDR2 YSLEER. The V end was cut by 0 bases, the J end by 5 bases, with 13 bases between. This CDR3 spans 15 amino acids. In DNA form, the CDR3 reads TGCGCCAGCAGCCAAGATACCCGTCAATGGTATGGCTACACCTTC. Residues: CASSQDTRQWYGYTF.

A single count supports this clone. The rearrangement links TRBV7-9 to TRBJ1-2, with D unclear. Trimming removed 1 base from V and 4 bases from J, with 4 bases in between. The CDR3 sequence is 12 residues long. From germline, CDR1 is SEHNR and CDR2 FQNEAQ (reference sequence). The CDR3 loop is CASSLGVYGYTF. The CDR3 coding sequence is TGTGCCAGCAGCTTAGGGGTCTATGGCTACACCTTC.

V and J are TRBV5-1 and TRBJ2-7, with D possibly called TRBD1 or TRBD2 (5 bases each). Trimming shortened V by 0 bases and J by 5 bases, and 12 bases separated the two germline ends. This CDR3 spans 14 amino acids. CDR1 is SGHRS, CDR2 YFSETQ, per germline. DNA for the CDR3: TGCGCCAGCAGCTTGGCCACAGGTAGCGACGAGCAGTACTTC. Protein: CASSLATGSDEQYF.